This T cell receptor beta chain was identified in a study of shared clonotypes between healthy human individuals. CDR1 and CDR2 (germline): MNHEY, SMNVEV (reference sequence). V lost 5 bases and J lost 3; bases outside the gene matches: 4. The CDR3 sequence is 14 residues long. Study-wide points: For naive CD4 cells, approximately 4.7% of clonotypes were shared across a few donors.

The assay was immunoSEQ multiplex PCR, and TCRdb's table has in-frame clones only and misses some. The sample shows around 1.1 million clones, 60% to 80% of them seen only once. This clone was seen ten or more times. Its antigen is still unknown. This chain connects TRBV27 to TRBJ2-7, with TRBD2 matching 10 bases. This TCR derives from a man between 18 and 35 years old in good health. Some clones in this sample may be carry-over from other donors' samples. Sequenced sample: memory CD4+ T cells from PBMCs. Described subset: CD45RA-negative fraction. In DNA form, the CDR3 reads TGTGCCAGCAGTGTCGGACTAGCGGTCTACGAGCAGTACTTC. Translation: CASSVGLAVYEQYF.